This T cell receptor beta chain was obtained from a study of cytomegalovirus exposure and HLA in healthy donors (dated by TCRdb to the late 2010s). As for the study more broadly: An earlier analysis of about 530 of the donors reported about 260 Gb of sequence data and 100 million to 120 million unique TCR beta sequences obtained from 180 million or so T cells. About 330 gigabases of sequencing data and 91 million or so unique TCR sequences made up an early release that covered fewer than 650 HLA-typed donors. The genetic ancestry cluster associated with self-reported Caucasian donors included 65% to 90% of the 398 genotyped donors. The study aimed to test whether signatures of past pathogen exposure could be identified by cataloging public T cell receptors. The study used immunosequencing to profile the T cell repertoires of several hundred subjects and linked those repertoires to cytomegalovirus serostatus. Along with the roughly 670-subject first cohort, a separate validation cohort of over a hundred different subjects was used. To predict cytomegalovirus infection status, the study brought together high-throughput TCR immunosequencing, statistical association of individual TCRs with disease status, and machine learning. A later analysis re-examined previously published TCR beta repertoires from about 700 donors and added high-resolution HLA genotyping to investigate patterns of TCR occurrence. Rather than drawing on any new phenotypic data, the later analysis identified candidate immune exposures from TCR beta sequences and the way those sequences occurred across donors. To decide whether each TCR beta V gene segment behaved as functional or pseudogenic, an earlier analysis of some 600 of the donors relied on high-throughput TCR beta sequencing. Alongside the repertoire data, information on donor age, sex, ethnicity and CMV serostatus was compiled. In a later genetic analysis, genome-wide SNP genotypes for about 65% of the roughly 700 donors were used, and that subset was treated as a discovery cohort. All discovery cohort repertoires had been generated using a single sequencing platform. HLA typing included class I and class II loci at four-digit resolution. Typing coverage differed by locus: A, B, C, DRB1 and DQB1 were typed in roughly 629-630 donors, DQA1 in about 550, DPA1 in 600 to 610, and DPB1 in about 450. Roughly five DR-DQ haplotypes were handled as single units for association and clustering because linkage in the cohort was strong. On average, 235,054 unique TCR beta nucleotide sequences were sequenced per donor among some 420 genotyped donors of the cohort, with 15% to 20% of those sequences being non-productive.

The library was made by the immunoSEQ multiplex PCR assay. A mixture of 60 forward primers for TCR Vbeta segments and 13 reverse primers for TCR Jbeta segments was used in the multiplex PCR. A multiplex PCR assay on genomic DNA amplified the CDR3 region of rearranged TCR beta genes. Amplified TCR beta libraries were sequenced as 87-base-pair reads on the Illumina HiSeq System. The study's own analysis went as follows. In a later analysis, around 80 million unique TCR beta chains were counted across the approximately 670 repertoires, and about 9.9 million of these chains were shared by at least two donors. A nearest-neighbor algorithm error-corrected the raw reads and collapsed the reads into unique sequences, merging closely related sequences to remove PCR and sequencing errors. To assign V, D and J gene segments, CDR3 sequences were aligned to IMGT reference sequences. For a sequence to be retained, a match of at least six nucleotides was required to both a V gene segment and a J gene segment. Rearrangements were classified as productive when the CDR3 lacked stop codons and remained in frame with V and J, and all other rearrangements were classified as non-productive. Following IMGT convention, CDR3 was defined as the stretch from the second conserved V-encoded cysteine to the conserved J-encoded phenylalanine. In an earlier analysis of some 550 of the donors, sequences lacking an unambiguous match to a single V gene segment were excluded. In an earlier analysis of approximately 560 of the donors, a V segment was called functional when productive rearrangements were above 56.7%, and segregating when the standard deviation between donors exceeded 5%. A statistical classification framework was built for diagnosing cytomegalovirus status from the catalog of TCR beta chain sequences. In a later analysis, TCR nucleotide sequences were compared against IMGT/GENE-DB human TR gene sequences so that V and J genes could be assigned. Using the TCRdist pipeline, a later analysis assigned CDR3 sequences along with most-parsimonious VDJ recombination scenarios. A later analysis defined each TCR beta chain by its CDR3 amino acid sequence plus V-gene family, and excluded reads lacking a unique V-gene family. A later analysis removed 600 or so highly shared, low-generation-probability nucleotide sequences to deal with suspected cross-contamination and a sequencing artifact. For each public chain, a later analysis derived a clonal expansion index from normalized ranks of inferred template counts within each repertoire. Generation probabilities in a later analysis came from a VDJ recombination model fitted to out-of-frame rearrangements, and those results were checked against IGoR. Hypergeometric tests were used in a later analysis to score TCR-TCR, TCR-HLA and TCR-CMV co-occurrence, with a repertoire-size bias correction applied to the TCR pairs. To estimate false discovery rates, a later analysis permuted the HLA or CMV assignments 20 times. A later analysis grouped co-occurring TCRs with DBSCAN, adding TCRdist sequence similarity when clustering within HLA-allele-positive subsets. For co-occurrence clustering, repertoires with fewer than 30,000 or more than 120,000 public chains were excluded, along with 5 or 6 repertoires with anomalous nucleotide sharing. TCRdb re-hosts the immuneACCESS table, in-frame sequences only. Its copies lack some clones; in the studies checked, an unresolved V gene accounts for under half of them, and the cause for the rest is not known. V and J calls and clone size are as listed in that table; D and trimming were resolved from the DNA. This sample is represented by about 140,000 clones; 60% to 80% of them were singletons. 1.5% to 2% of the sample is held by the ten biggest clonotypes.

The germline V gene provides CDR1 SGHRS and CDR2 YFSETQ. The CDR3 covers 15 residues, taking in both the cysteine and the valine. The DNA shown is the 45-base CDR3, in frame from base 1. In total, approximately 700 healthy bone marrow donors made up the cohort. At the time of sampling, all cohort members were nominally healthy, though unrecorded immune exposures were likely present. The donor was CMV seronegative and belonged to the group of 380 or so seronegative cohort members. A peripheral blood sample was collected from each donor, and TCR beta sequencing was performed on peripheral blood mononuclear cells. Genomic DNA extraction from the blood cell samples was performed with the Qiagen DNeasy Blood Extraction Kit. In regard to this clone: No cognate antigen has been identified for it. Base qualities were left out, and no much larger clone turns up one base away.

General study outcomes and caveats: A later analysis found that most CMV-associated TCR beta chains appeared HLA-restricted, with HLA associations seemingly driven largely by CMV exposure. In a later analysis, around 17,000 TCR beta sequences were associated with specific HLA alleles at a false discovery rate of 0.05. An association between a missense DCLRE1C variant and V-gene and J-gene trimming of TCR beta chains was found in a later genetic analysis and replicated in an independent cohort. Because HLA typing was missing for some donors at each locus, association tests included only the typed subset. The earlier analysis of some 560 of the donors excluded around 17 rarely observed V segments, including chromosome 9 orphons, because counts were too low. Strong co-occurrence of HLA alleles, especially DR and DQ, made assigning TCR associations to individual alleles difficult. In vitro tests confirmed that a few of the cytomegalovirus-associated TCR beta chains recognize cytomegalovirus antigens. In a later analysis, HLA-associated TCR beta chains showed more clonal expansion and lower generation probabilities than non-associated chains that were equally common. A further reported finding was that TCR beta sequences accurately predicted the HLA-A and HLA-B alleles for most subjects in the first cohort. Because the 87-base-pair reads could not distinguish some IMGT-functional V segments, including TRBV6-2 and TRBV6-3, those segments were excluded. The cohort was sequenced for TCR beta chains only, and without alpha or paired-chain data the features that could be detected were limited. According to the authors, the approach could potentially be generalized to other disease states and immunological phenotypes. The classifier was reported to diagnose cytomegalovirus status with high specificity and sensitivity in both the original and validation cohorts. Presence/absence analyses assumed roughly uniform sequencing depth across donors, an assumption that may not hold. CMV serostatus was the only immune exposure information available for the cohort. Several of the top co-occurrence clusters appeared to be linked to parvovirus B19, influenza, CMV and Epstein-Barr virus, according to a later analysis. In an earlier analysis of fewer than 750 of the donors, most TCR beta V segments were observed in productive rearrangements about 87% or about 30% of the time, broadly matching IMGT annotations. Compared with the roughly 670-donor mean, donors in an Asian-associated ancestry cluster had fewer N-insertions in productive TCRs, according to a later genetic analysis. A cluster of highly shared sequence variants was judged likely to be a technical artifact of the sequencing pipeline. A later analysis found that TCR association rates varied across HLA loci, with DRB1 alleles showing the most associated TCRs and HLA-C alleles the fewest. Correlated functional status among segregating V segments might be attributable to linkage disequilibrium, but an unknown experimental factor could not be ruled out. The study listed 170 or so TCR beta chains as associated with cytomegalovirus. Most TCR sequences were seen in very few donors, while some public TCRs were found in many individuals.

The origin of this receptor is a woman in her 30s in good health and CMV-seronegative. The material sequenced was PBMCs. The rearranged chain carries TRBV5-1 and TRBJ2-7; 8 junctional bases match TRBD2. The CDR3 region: CAGSLDGGARYEQYV. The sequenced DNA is TGCGCCGGCAGCTTGGACGGGGGGGCCCGTTACGAGCAGTACGTC.